The TCR beta chain described here comes from a study of esophageal squamous cell carcinoma under preoperative chemotherapy listed by TCRdb under 2018. For the wider study: TCR repertoires were profiled in both peripheral blood T cells and tumor-infiltrating lymphocytes. The effects of paclitaxel-nedaplatin chemotherapy on T-cell receptor repertoires in patients with esophageal squamous cell carcinoma were assessed. The cohort comprised 4 or 5 patients with primary esophageal squamous cell carcinoma. Repertoires were compared between samples taken before and after paclitaxel-nedaplatin therapy.

Points on this clonotype: This receptor's antigen is unknown. The junction shows a germline mismatch at one end, possibly a read error.

Reading from cysteine to phenylalanine, the CDR3 counts 14 amino acids. Only CDR3 DNA is held: 42 bases, read in frame from base 1. CDR1 and CDR2 were assigned from the germline V gene as SGHTA and FQGNSA. The time point label corresponds to: before preoperative PTX-NDP chemotherapy. Patients received paclitaxel-nedaplatin as preoperative chemotherapy before surgery. What the study reported, not specific to this receptor: The cohort was small, with only a handful of patients with esophageal squamous cell carcinoma analyzed. Clonotype frequencies shifted immediately and substantially under paclitaxel-nedaplatin therapy, and abundant clones were more likely to contract than to amplify. A significant increase in TCR diversity was observed in peripheral T cells after chemotherapy, whereas no such increase was observed in tumor-infiltrating lymphocytes. Post-treatment tumor-infiltrating lymphocytes appeared partly derived from peripheral T cells migrating into the tumor, not solely from local clonal changes.

The library came from PCR. The listed sequencing device is HiSeq X Ten. High-throughput sequencing was used to characterize TCR repertoires. The public reads were reanalyzed by TCRdb: fastp trimming at Q25, MiXCR alignment, in-frame beta chains only. CDR3 protein sequences are deduplicated, and each keeps its most common genes and DNA. The sample data list roughly 30,000 distinct CDR3 sequences, and 49% of these were observed just once. The ten largest clones add up to about an eighth of the sample. The rearrangement combines TRBV7-2 with TRBJ2-3; the D region possibly corresponds to TRBD2 (6 bases align). The clonotype was recovered from a human donor with esophageal squamous cell carcinoma. The donor label of this sample is uncertain. The specimen was obtained from a patient given preoperative chemotherapy. The CDR3 is CASSGVGGQDTQYF. The DNA sequence is TGTGCCAGTTCGGGGGTGGGAGGTCAAGATACGCAGTACTTT.